This T cell receptor beta chain was documented in a study of response to subunit inactivated influenza vaccine. TCRdb analysed the RT-PCR reads with MiXCR anew, one entry per CDR3 protein. The sample includes about 500,000 distinct CDR3 sequences, roughly 7.9% of them seen just once. This clonotype was detected only a few times. Its target is unknown. General study findings and limits: The authors suggested that few new T cells are recruited per seasonal influenza vaccination.

The sequence came from a man between 50 and 69 years old who received an inactivated influenza vaccine. Sequenced material: PBMCs from blood, taken about 23 months after vaccination.

CDR3: CASSNTHSLGGHRSYEQYF. The CDR3 coding sequence is TGTGCCAGCAGTAATACTCACAGTCTGGGGGGACACCGTTCCTACGAGCAGTACTTC. This chain uses TRBV6-5 with TRBJ2-7; TRBD1 or TRBD2 may be the D gene (6 bases each). Trimming stripped 5 bases from V and 1 base from J, with 27 bases between. The CDR3 has 19 amino acids. Germline CDR1 and CDR2: MNHEY and SVGAGI.